One and the same sample provided the 13 T cell receptor beta chains below, sequenced in a study of shared T cell receptors in the human thymus. This table comes from immunoSEQ multiplex PCR, and its TCRdb copy is limited to in-frame clones, with some not included. Among hundreds of thousands of clones listed, about 87% were seen once. This same sample was also taken into another study, of human thymus T cells.

The specimen sequenced was thymocytes. These receptor sequences come from a boy less than two years old with a congenital heart defect.

This clone appeared once. CDR3: CASSPNSAGINNEQFF. CDR3 in DNA: TGTGCCAGCAGTCCAAATTCAGCGGGGATCAACAATGAGCAGTTCTTC. V is TRBV28 and J is TRBJ2-1; TRBD2 matches at 7 bases. Germline-derived CDR1 and CDR2 are MDHEN and SYDVKM. The CDR3 contains 16 residues. The ends lost 5 bases at V and 5 bases at J; junction bases unmatched: 12.

This sequence joins TRBV6-6 and TRBJ2-3; 11 bases fit TRBD2. V gave up 4 bases and J gave up 3 bases; unmatched junction bases: 0. Per the germline V gene, CDR1 is MNHNY and CDR2 is SVGAGI (reference sequence). The CDR3 loop spans 14 amino acids. The CDR3 here is CASSLAGGTDTQYF. The CDR3 region has the DNA TGTGCCAGCAGTTTAGCGGGGGGGACAGATACGCAGTATTTT.

As DNA, the CDR3 is TGTGCCAGCAGCAGAGCCGGGACAGGATACGAGCAGTACTTC. This sequence encodes CASSRAGTGYEQYF. The chain uses TRBV11-2 and TRBJ2-7; 8 bases map to TRBD1. Germline assignment: CDR1 SGHAT and CDR2 FQNNGV. The junction had 7 bases not matched to a gene; V was cut back by 5 bases and J by 4 bases. This CDR3 is 14 amino acids long.

The genes are TRBV9 and TRBJ1-2; TRBD1 agrees at 8 bases. There are 17 residues in the CDR3. Trimming cost V 3 bases and J 1 base; bases outside gene matches: 11. In germline, CDR1 is SGDLS, CDR2 YYNGEE. Here the CDR3 reads CASSGKRQGPNNYGYTF. The CDR3 DNA is TGTGCCAGCAGCGGAAAGAGACAGGGGCCAAATAACTATGGCTACACCTTC.

This rearrangement joins TRBV25-1 to TRBJ1-1, with 9 nucleotides matching TRBD1. The CDR3 has 14 residues. J was trimmed by 0 bases and V by 7 bases; bases with no gene match: 3. Germline values: CDR1 MGHDK, CDR2 SYGVNS. Here the CDR3 DNA reads TGTGCCAGCAAAACAGGGGGCTTGAACACTGAAGCTTTCTTT. Protein sequence: CASKTGGLNTEAFF.

J is TRBJ2-5 and V is TRBV29-1, with a tentative D call TRBD1 (6 bases). Germline CDR1 reads SQVTM; CDR2 reads ANQGSEA. The CDR3 runs 19 residues. Trimming took 5 bases from V and 0 from J, leaving 28 bases between them. The CDR3 DNA reads as TGCAGCGTTAGACCCGAGGCGGGCTGGGACACCAATTACCAAGAGACCCAGTACTTC. It specifies CSVRPEAGWDTNYQETQYF.

The genes are TRBV5-6 and TRBJ2-1, with a tentative D call TRBD1 (6 bases). This CDR3 has 16 amino acids. Looked up from germline, CDR1 is SGHDT and CDR2 is YYEEEE. Trimming removed 3 bases at V and 7 bases at J, with 20 bases between. In DNA, the CDR3 is TGTGCCAGCAGCTACCTCCGGGACACGGAAATTAATGAGCAGTTCTTC. It yields the protein CASSYLRDTEINEQFF.

This chain links TRBV7-9 with TRBJ1-2; 7 positions match TRBD1. The length of the CDR3 is 14 residues. CDR1 is SEHNR, CDR2 FQNEAQ, per germline (reference sequence). Losses at the gene ends were 5 bases for V and 5 bases for J; bases not matched to a gene: 8. The chain's CDR3 is CASSKKGARYGYTF. The CDR3 coding sequence is TGTGCCAGCAGCAAGAAGGGGGCGAGGTATGGCTACACCTTC.

This chain joins TRBV6-4 and TRBJ1-1; no definite D call. CDR3 size: 14 residues. Trimming left V 0 bases short and J 8 bases short, with 13 bases between. CDR1 MRHNA and CDR2 SNTAGT come from the germline V gene. The CDR3 loop reads CASSDSGGEREAFF. The DNA of the CDR3 is TGTGCCAGCAGTGACTCGGGCGGGGAACGGGAAGCTTTCTTT.

The chain recombines TRBV5-1 with TRBJ2-7; tentative D call: TRBD2 (5 bases). Trimming pared 4 bases from V and 3 bases from J, leaving 14 bases between. CDR1 SGHRS and CDR2 YFSETQ come from the germline V gene. This CDR3 comprises 14 residues. Here the CDR3 DNA reads TGCGCCAGCAGCCTACATTTTCGGGGCTACGAGCAGTACTTC. Protein product: CASSLHFRGYEQYF.

J is TRBJ1-2 and V is TRBV28, with 8 bases fitting TRBD1. CDR1 and CDR2 from the germline V gene are MDHEN and SYDVKM. V dropped 3 bases and J dropped 4; count of bases not matched to a gene: 4. CDR3 length: 14 residues. CDR3 DNA: TGTGCCAGCAGTTTCGACCAGGGGGCCTATGGCTACACCTTC. Protein: CASSFDQGAYGYTF.

The chain is built from TRBV2 and TRBJ2-7, with 9 nucleotides matching TRBD2. J gave up 5 bases and V 4 bases, and 21 bases lay outside the gene matches. The CDR3 length is 19 residues. CDR1 and CDR2 (germline): SNHLY, FYNNEI. The CDR3 sequence: CASSGRLGLAGILRDEQYF. DNA of the CDR3: TGTGCCAGCAGTGGGAGGTTGGGGCTAGCGGGGATTTTGCGTGACGAGCAGTACTTC. The full variable domain, with the rest looked up from reference TRBV2 and TRBJ2-7, is EPEVTQTPSHQVTQMGQEVILRCVPISNHLYFYWYRQILGQKVEFLVSFYNNEISEKSEIFDDQFSVERPDGSNFTLKIRSTKLEDSAMYFCASSGRLGLAGILRDEQYFGPGTRLTVT.

CDR3 sequence: CASSRRQGREEKLFF. CDR3 DNA sequence: TGTGCCAGCAGCCGTCGACAGGGGCGAGAGGAAAAACTGTTTTTT. The chain is built from TRBV14 and TRBJ1-4; the match to TRBD1 covers 8 bases. This CDR3 is built from 15 residues. Germline V gene sequence: CDR1 SGHDN, CDR2 FVKESK. V shed 4 bases and J 8 bases; nucleotides not matched to a gene: 9.